One and the same sample provided the 25 T cell receptor beta chains below, sequenced in a study of monozygotic twins with inflammatory bowel disease. After re-calling the 5' RACE reads, TCRdb lists one entry per CDR3 protein, DNA absent. With some 400,000 distinct CDR3 sequences in the sample, the ten largest clones hold about 2.6%. Material for sequencing was blood. All receptors come from a human donor with ulcerative colitis or Crohn's disease, or a healthy co-twin of an affected twin (not recorded which).

This rearrangement joins TRBV5-1 to TRBJ1-1. Looked up from germline, CDR1 is SGHRS and CDR2 is YFSETQ. The CDR3 loop spans 13 amino acids. The CDR3 loop is CASSSSGLTEAFF. Based on the CDR3 plus reference TRBV5-1 and TRBJ1-1, the full variable domain is KAGVTQTPRYLIKTRGQQVTLSCSPISGHRSVSWYQQTPGQGLQFLFEYFSETQRNKGNFPGRFSGRQFSNSRSEMNVSTLELGDSALYLCASSSSGLTEAFFGQGTRLTVV.

This chain links TRBV7-2 with TRBJ1-2; the D call of TRBD1 rests on TCRdb alone, since no DNA is present to check it. The CDR3 length is 16 residues. Per the germline V gene, CDR1 is SGHTA and CDR2 is FQGNSA. The CDR3 sequence is CASSLVGGNVYYGYTF.

J is TRBJ2-2 and V is TRBV5-1; the D call of TRBD1 rests on TCRdb alone, since no DNA is present to check it. Germline assignment: CDR1 SGHRS and CDR2 YFSETQ. The CDR3 spans 14 residues. CDR3 sequence: CASRRGSNTGELFF.

The chain couples TRBV20-1 to TRBJ2-5; without DNA, the TCRdb call of TRBD1 cannot be checked. The CDR3 is 13 amino acids. Per the germline V gene, CDR1 is DFQATT and CDR2 is SNEGSKA (reference sequence). The CDR3 sequence: CSASEQGEETQYF.

The chain has TRBV5-4 and TRBJ2-3. The CDR3 is 14 residues long. Germline values: CDR1 SGHNT, CDR2 YYREEE (reference sequence). The CDR3 sequence: CASRPTTSTDTQYF. Together with reference TRBV5-4 and TRBJ2-3, the CDR3 gives the full variable domain: ETGVTQSPTHLIKTRGQQVTLRCSSQSGHNTVSWYQQALGQGPQFIFQYYREEENGRGNFPPRFSGLQFPNYSSELNVNALELDDSALYLCASRPTTSTDTQYFGPGTRLTVL.

This chain links TRBV6-1 with TRBJ1-2; TCRdb selects TRBD1, and the lack of DNA leaves this call unchecked. Germline V lookup: CDR1 MNHNS, CDR2 SASEGT. CDR3 length equals 15 residues. The CDR3 reads CASSEDRGLGYGYTF.

The chain couples TRBV11-3 to TRBJ2-3; the D call from TCRdb, TRBD2, cannot be confirmed without DNA. Per germline, CDR1 SGHNT and CDR2 YENEEA. The CDR3 is 14 residues long. CDR3 protein: CASSLGDYGDTQYF.

The genes are TRBV6-5 and TRBJ1-1; the TCRdb call, TRBD1, lacks DNA for checking. This CDR3 region has 15 residues. CDR1 is MNHEY and CDR2 is SVGAGI in the germline V gene. The CDR3 is CASSYQIRGLTEAFF.

J is TRBJ1-1 and V is TRBV5-4; the D call from TCRdb, TRBD1, cannot be confirmed without DNA. The CDR3 extends over 16 amino acids. Germline V lookup: CDR1 SGHNT, CDR2 YYREEE (reference sequence). CDR3 sequence reads: CASSPRQGQQGTEAFF.

The chain employs TRBV7-3 and TRBJ2-1; TCRdb lists TRBD2, though no DNA is available to test this call. The V gene's germline CDR1 is SGHTA and CDR2 FQGTGA. The CDR3 spans 13 residues. The CDR3 sequence is CASSPGLAYEQFF.

This sequence joins TRBV7-6 and TRBJ2-5; TCRdb's assignment of TRBD1 cannot be checked, as there is no DNA. The germline V gene encodes CDR1 SGHVS and CDR2 FNYEAQ. There are 14 residues in the CDR3. CDR3: CASSLRGSRETQYF. Drawing the rest from reference TRBV7-6 and TRBJ2-5, the complete variable domain is GAGVSQSPRYKVTKRGQDVALRCDPISGHVSLYWYRQALGQGPEFLTYFNYEAQQDKSGLPNDRFSAERPEGSISTLTIQRTEQRDSAMYRCASSLRGSRETQYFGPGTRLLVL.

The chain joins TRBV7-2 to TRBJ1-4; TCRdb gives TRBD1 as the D gene, but with no DNA this cannot be confirmed. The length of the CDR3 is 13 residues. Germline CDR1 reads SGHTA; CDR2 reads FQGNSA. The CDR3 here is CASSFSGTLRLFF.

V usage is TRBV5-1 and J usage is TRBJ2-5; without DNA, the TCRdb call of TRBD1 cannot be checked. Germline CDR1 and CDR2: SGHRS and YFSETQ. The CDR3 has 15 residues. CDR3 sequence: CASSTTMKGVETQYF.

The rearrangement uses TRBV20-1 and TRBJ2-7; no DNA is available, so the TRBD2 call from TCRdb remains unchecked. Germline CDR1 DFQATT, CDR2 SNEGSKA (reference sequence). CDR3 size: 14 residues. The CDR3 sequence is CSADRNSGSYEQYF.

The chain recombines TRBV18 with TRBJ2-5. Germline V gene sequence: CDR1 KGHSH, CDR2 LQKENI. The CDR3 has 15 residues. The CDR3 protein is CASSPSDRSAETQYF.

V and J are TRBV18 and TRBJ1-2; TCRdb designates TRBD1, a call that cannot be tested without DNA. There are 15 residues in the CDR3. The V gene's germline CDR1 is KGHSH and CDR2 LQKENI. CDR3: CASSATGFLAYGYTF.

The rearrangement joins TRBV11-2 to TRBJ2-3; TCRdb reports TRBD2, a call that lacks DNA to check it against. The CDR3 covers 16 residues. CDR1 and CDR2 (germline): SGHAT, FQNNGV. This CDR3 reads CASSRRLAGNTDTQYF.

This chain connects TRBV10-1 to TRBJ1-5; TCRdb picks TRBD1, but there is no DNA to check that call. This CDR3 comprises 21 residues. Germline V gene sequence: CDR1 WNHNN, CDR2 SYGVQD (reference sequence). The CDR3 reads CASSESFLNPGRNSPHQPQHF.

The rearrangement joins TRBV12-3 or TRBV12-4 to TRBJ1-6. The CDR3 totals 13 residues. The CDR3 here is CASGLIDNSPLHF.

The chain links TRBV5-1 to TRBJ1-1; TCRdb's D gene call, TRBD1, goes unchecked for lack of DNA. Germline V gene sequence: CDR1 SGHRS, CDR2 YFSETQ. The CDR3 covers 15 residues. Here the CDR3 reads CASSLAGAQNTEAFF.

The chain carries TRBV12-3 or TRBV12-4 and TRBJ2-5. CDR3 size: 13 residues. The CDR3: CASSFVQKETQYF.

The chain recombines TRBV7-6 with TRBJ2-5; TCRdb designates TRBD1, a call that cannot be tested without DNA. CDR3 length: 12 amino acids. Germline V gives CDR1 SGHVS, CDR2 FNYEAQ. The CDR3 sequence is CASSFNRETQYF.

The chain is built from TRBV5-1 and TRBJ2-3. The CDR3 consists of 16 residues. CDR1 and CDR2 from the germline V gene are SGHRS and YFSETQ. The CDR3 is CASSLEDPTSTDTQYF. Filled out from reference TRBV5-1 and TRBJ2-3, the complete variable domain reads KAGVTQTPRYLIKTRGQQVTLSCSPISGHRSVSWYQQTPGQGLQFLFEYFSETQRNKGNFPGRFSGRQFSNSRSEMNVSTLELGDSALYLCASSLEDPTSTDTQYFGPGTRLTVL.

The gene calls are TRBV30 and TRBJ1-1. This CDR3 is 15 amino acids long. Germline CDR1 is GTSNPN and CDR2 is SVGIG (reference sequence). CDR3 amino acids: CASSKGSLGNTEAFF.

The chain's CDR3 is CSAVTGSNQPQHF. The V and J genes are TRBV20-1 and TRBJ1-5; absent DNA, TCRdb's TRBD1 call cannot be checked. CDR3 length: 13 residues. Germline CDR1 is DFQATT and CDR2 is SNEGSKA (reference sequence).